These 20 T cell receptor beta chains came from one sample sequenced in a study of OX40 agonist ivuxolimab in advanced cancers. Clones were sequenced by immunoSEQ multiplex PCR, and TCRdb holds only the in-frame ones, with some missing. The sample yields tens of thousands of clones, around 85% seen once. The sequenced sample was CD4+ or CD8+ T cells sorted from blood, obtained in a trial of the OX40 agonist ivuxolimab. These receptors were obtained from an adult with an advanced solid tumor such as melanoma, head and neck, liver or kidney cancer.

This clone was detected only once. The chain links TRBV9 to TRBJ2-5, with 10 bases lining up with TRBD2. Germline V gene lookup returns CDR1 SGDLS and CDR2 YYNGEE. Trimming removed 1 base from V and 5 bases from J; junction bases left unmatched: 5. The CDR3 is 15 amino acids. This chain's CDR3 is CASSVTSGIRETQYF. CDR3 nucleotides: TGTGCCAGCAGCGTAACTAGCGGGATACGGGAGACCCAGTACTTC.

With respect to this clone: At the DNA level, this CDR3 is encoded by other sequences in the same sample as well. CDR3 in DNA: TGCGCCAGCAGCCCCCGGGACAGCAATAATGAAAAACTGTTTTTT. This codes for CASSPRDSNNEKLFF. This sequence joins TRBV4-1 and TRBJ1-4, with 7 bases lining up with TRBD1. There are 15 residues in the CDR3. CDR1 and CDR2 (germline): MGHRA, YSYEKL. Trimming at V came to 4 bases and at J to 4 bases, leaving 6 bases not matched to a gene.

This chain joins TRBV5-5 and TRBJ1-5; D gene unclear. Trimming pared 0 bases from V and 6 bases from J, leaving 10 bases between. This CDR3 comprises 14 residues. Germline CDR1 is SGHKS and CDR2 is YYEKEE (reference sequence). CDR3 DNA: TGTGCCAGCAGCTTGGGGGGTTCGGGTCAGCCCCAGCATTTT. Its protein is CASSLGGSGQPQHF.

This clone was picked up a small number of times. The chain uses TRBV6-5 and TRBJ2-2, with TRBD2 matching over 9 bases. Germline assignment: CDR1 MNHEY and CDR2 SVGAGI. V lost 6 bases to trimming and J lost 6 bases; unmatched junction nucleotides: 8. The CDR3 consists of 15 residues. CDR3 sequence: CASRTPGLAAGELFF. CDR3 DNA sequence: TGTGCCAGCAGGACCCCGGGACTAGCAGCCGGGGAGCTGTTTTTT.

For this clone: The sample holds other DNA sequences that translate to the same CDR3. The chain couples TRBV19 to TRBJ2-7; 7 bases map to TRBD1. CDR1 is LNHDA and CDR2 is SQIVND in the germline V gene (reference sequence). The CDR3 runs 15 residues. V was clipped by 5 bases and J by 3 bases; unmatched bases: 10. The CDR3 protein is CASSARQGLRYEQYF. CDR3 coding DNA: TGTGCCAGTAGTGCCCGACAGGGTTTACGCTACGAGCAGTACTTC.

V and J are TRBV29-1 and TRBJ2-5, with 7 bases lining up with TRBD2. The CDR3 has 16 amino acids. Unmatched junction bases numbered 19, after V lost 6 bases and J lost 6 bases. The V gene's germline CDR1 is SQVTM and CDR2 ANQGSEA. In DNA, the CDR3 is TGCAGCGTCGACACTAGTGGCGGGGGTTCTCTTCAGACCCAGTACTTC. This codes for CSVDTSGGGSLQTQYF.

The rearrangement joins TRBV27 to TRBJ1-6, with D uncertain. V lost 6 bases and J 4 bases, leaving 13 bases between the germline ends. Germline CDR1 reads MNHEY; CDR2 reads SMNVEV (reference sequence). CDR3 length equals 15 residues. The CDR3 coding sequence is TGTGCCAGCAGCCTGCTACGTGATTATAATTCACCCCTCCACTTT. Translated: CASSLLRDYNSPLHF.

CDR3 region: CASSYPGPTGYGYTF. CDR3 DNA sequence: TGTGCCAGCAGTTACCCGGGGCCCACGGGCTATGGCTACACCTTC. This chain connects TRBV6-5 to TRBJ1-2; possible D gene TRBD1, 5 bases. The length of the CDR3 is 15 residues. With 2 bases removed from V and 4 bases from J, the gap between germline ends came to 14 bases. Germline assignment: CDR1 MNHEY and CDR2 SVGAGI.

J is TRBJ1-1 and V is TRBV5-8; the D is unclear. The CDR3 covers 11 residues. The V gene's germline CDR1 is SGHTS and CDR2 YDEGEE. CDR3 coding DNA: TGTGGACATGGGTCTCGGACTGAAGCTTTCTTT. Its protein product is CGHGSRTEAFF.

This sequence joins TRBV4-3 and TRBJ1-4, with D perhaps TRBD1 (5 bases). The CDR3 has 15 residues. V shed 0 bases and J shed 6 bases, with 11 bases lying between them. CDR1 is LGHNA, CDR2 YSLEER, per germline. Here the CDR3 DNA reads TGCGCCAGCAGCCAAGACCCTGGGGGGGATGAAAAACTGTTTTTT. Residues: CASSQDPGGDEKLFF.

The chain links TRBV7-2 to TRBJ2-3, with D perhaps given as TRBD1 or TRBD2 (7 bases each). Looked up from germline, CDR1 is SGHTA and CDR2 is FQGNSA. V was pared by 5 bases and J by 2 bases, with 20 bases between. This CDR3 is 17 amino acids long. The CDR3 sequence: CASSLRGGGYNTDTQYF. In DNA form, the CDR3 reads TGTGCCAGCAGCCTGCGGGGAGGGGGCTACAACACAGATACGCAGTATTTT.

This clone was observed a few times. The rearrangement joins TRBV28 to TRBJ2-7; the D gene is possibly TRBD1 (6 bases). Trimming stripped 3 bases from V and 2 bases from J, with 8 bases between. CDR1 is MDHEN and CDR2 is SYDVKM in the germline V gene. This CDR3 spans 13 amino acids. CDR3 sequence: CASSFNRAYEQYF. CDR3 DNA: TGTGCCAGCAGTTTTAACAGGGCCTACGAGCAGTACTTC.

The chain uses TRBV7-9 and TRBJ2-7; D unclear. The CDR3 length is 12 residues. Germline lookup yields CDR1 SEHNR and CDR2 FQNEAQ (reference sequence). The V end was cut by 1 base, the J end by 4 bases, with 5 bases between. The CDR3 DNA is TGTGCCAGCAGCTTAGACAAGTACGAGCAGTACGTC. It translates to CASSLDKYEQYV.

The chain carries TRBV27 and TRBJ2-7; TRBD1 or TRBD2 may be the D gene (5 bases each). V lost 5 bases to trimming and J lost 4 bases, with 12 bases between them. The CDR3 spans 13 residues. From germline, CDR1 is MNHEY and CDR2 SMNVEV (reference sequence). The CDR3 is CASSLGRKYEQYF. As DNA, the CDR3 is TGTGCCAGCAGTCTGGGACGGAAATACGAGCAGTACTTC.

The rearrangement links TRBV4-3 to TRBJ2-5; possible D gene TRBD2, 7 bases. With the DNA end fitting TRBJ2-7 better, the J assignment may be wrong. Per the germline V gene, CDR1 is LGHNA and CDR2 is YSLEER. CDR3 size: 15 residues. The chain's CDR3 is CASSLVGGGPYEQYF. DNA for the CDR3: TGCGCCAGCAGCCTTGTAGGGGGGGGCCCCTACGAGCAGTACTTC.

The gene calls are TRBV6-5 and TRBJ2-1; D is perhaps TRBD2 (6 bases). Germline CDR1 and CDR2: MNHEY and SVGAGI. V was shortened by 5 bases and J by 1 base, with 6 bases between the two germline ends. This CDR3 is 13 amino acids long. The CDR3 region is CASSAGSYNEQFF. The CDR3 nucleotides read TGTGCCAGCAGTGCGGGGTCCTACAATGAGCAGTTCTTC.

For the CDR3, the DNA is TGTGCCAGCAGCTCAATCGGCGGGCACACTGAAGCTTTCTTT. Its protein product is CASSSIGGHTEAFF. This chain links TRBV7-9 with TRBJ1-1, with D unclear. This CDR3 contains 14 residues. Looked up from germline, CDR1 is SEHNR and CDR2 is FQNEAQ (reference sequence). Trimming removed 4 bases at V and 3 bases at J, with 12 bases between.

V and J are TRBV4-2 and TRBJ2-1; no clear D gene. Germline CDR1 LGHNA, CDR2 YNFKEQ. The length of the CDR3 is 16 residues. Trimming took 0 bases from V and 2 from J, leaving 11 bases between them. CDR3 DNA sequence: TGTGCCAGCAGCCAAGAAAGTACTTACGCCTACAATGAGCAGTTCTTC. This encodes CASSQESTYAYNEQFF.

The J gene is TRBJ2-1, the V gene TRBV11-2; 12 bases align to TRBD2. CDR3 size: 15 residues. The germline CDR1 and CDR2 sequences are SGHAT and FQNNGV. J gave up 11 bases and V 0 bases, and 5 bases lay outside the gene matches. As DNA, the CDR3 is TGTGCCAGCAGCTTAGATTTGACTAGCGGGAGTAAGCAGTTCTTC. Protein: CASSLDLTSGSKQFF.

The CDR3 region has the DNA TGCGCCAGCACCCGGGGACGGGAAGGAGAGACCCAGTACTTC. Its translation is CASTRGREGETQYF. The chain joins TRBV5-1 to TRBJ2-5, with D tentatively TRBD1 or TRBD2 (5 bases each). This CDR3 contains 14 residues. Trimming removed 6 bases at V and 4 bases at J, with 16 bases between. Germline V CDR1 and CDR2: SGHRS, YFSETQ.